Below are 4 T cell receptor beta chains sequenced from a single sample in a study of blood T cell repertoires in COVID-19. The table came from immunoSEQ multiplex PCR; TCRdb's copy has only in-frame clones and leaves some out. The sample gives about 76,000 clones, around 85% of which show up once; around 7.9% is in the top ten. What was sequenced was peripheral blood. The source is a man aged 25 to 45 with acute or convalescent COVID-19.

This chain joins TRBV5-4 and TRBJ2-7; 12 bases align to TRBD1. Germline V gives CDR1 SGHNT, CDR2 YYREEE (reference sequence). This CDR3 is built from 15 residues. Trimming took 3 bases from V and 7 from J; bases not matched to a gene: 8. The CDR3 region is CASSWGTGGAFEQYF. CDR3 coding DNA: TGTGCCAGCAGCTGGGGGACAGGGGGCGCATTTGAGCAGTACTTC. Variable domain in full (rest from reference TRBV5-4 and TRBJ2-7): ETGVTQSPTHLIKTRGQQVTLRCSSQSGHNTVSWYQQALGQGPQFIFQYYREEENGRGNFPPRFSGLQFPNYSSELNVNALELDDSALYLCASSWGTGGAFEQYFGPGTRLTVT.

V and J are TRBV15 and TRBJ2-7, with TRBD2 identical over 8 bases. Germline V CDR1 and CDR2: LNHNV, YYDKDF (reference sequence). With V trimmed by 1 base and J by 5 bases, 13 bases remained unmatched. The CDR3 consists of 17 residues. The CDR3 nucleotides read TGTGCCACCAGCAGAGCCAGCGGGAGTTACACTTCTGACGAGCAGTACTTC. Its protein is CATSRASGSYTSDEQYF.

This clone was seen more than once but under ten times. V usage is TRBV4-1 and J usage is TRBJ2-7, with 13 bases matching TRBD2. Germline V gene data show CDR1 as MGHRA and CDR2 as YSYEKL. This CDR3 region has 18 residues. V shed 0 bases and J 3 bases; nucleotides not matched to a gene: 8. This CDR3 reads CASSQEGPGLAGHYEQYF. In DNA form, the CDR3 reads TGCGCCAGCAGCCAAGAAGGGCCGGGACTAGCGGGGCACTACGAGCAGTACTTC.

The chain carries TRBV7-2 and TRBJ1-1; 7 nucleotides agree with TRBD1. V lost 5 bases, J lost 1 base, and 10 bases stayed unmatched. The CDR3 extends over 16 amino acids. Germline V gene sequence: CDR1 SGHTA, CDR2 FQGNSA. This chain's CDR3 is CASSPRQGTSNTEAFF. The CDR3 DNA reads TGTGCCAGCAGCCCAAGACAGGGTACCTCGAACACTGAAGCTTTCTTT.